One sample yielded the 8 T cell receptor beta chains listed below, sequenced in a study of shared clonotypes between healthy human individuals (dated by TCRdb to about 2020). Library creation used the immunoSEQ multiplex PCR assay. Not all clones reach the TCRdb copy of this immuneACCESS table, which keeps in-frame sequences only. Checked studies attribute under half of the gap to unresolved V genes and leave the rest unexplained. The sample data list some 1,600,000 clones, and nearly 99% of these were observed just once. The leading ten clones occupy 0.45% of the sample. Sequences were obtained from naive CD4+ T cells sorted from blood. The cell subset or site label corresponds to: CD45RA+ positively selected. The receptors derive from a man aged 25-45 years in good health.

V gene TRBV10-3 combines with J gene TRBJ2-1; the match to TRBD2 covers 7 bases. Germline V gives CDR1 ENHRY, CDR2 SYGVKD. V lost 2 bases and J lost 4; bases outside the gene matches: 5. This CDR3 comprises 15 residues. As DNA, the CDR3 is TGTGCCATCAGTGAGGCCCTAGCGGAATACAATGAGCAGTTCTTC. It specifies CAISEALAEYNEQFF.

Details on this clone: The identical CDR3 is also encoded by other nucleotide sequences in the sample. The CDR3 is CASSYRGGQPQHF. Written as DNA, the CDR3 is TGTGCCAGCAGTTACAGGGGTGGTCAGCCCCAGCATTTT. V usage is TRBV6-5 and J usage is TRBJ1-5; D perhaps matches TRBD1 (5 bases). Between the trimmed V and J ends, which lost 2 bases and 6 bases, there was a span of 8 bases. CDR3 length: 13 residues. CDR1 and CDR2 from the germline V gene are MNHEY and SVGAGI.

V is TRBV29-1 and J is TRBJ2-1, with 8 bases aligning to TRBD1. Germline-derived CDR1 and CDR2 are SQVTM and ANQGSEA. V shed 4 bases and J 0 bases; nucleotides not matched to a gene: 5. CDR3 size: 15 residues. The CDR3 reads CSVVDTGGSYNEQFF. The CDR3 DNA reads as TGCAGCGTTGTGGATACAGGGGGCTCCTACAATGAGCAGTTCTTC.

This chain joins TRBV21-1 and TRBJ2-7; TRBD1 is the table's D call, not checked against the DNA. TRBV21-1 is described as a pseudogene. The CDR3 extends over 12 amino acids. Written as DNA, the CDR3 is TGTGCCGGTACAGGGGAGACCTACGAGCAGTACTTC. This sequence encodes CAGTGETYEQYF.

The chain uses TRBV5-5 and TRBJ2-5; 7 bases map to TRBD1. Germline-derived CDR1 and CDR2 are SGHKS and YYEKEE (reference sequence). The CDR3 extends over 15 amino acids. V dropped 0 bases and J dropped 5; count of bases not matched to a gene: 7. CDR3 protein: CASSLADRARETQYF. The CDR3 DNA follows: TGTGCCAGCAGCTTGGCCGACAGGGCGCGGGAGACCCAGTACTTC.

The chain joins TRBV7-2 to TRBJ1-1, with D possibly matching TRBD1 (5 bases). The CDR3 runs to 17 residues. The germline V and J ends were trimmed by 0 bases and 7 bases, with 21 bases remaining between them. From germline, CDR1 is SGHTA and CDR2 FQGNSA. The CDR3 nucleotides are TGTGCCAGCAGCTTAGCCCTGTGGGGGAGCAGGGCTGGTGAAGCTTTCTTT. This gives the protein CASSLALWGSRAGEAFF. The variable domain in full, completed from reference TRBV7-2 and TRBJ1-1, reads GAGVSQSPSNKVTEKGKDVELRCDPISGHTALYWYRQSLGQGLEFLIYFQGNSAPDKSGLPSDRFSAERTGGSVSTLTIQRTQQEDSAVYLCASSLALWGSRAGEAFFGQGTRLTVV.

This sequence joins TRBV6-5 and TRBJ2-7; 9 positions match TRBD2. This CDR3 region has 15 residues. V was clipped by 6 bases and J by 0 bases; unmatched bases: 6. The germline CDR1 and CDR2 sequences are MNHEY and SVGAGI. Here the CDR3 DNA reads TGTGCCAGCAGGAGAGCGGGAGGAGGCTCCTACGAGCAGTACTTC. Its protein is CASRRAGGGSYEQYF.

Here the CDR3 reads CASSSLDRVGTEAFF. The CDR3 DNA is TGTGCCAGCAGCTCCCTGGACAGGGTGGGCACTGAAGCTTTCTTT. The chain has TRBV5-8 and TRBJ1-1, with 8 bases fitting TRBD1. The CDR3 has 15 residues. The V gene's germline CDR1 is SGHTS and CDR2 YDEGEE. Losses at the gene ends were 3 bases for V and 4 bases for J; bases not matched to a gene: 8.